The 9 T cell receptor beta chains given below trace back to one sample, sequenced in a study of T cells in Graves' hyperthyroidism and ophthalmopathy. TCR beta CDR3 sequences were amplified from RNA transcripts. First-round RT-PCR of the TCR CDR3 relied on the HTBI primer set. From the multiplex PCR reads, TCRdb called clonotypes with MiXCR, one entry per CDR3 protein. Of 300,000 to 350,000 distinct CDR3 sequences detected, about 20% appear once; the ten largest clones hold around 47%. Sequencing was done on a sample of blood. The receptors were gathered from a woman in her 50s with Graves' hyperthyroidism.

This clonotype was counted many times. This chain connects TRBV6-1 to TRBJ2-7; 8 positions agree with TRBD1. Looked up from germline, CDR1 is MNHNS and CDR2 is SASEGT. The CDR3 loop spans 14 amino acids. V lost 3 bases to trimming and J lost 4 bases; unmatched junction nucleotides: 5. The CDR3, as DNA: TGTGCCAGCAGTGAGGGCAGGGGGCAATACGAGCAGTACTTC. Protein: CASSEGRGQYEQYF.

This clonotype showed up many times. The gene calls are TRBV6-1 and TRBJ2-7, with D possibly being TRBD2 (5 bases). CDR1 is MNHNS and CDR2 is SASEGT in the germline V gene. V was pared by 5 bases and J by 2 bases, with 13 bases between. This CDR3 region has 14 residues. DNA for the CDR3: TGTGCCAGCAGTAGCGAGACTACCACCTACGAGCAGTACTTC. Encoded protein: CASSSETTTYEQYF.

This clonotype has at least ten counts. The chain uses TRBV20-1 and TRBJ2-7; possibly TRBD1 for D (6 bases). The V and J ends lost 5 bases and 2 bases respectively, with 19 bases between them. This CDR3 is 15 amino acids long. Germline V gene sequence: CDR1 DFQATT, CDR2 SNEGSKA (reference sequence). The CDR3 here is CSAGTGHRMTYEQYF. CDR3 sequence (DNA): TGCAGTGCTGGAACGGGACACCGGATGACCTACGAGCAGTACTTC.

The chain employs TRBV11-2 and TRBJ2-7; 8 positions agree with TRBD1. Per the germline V gene, CDR1 is SGHAT and CDR2 is FQNNGV. The CDR3 length is 15 residues. The trim removed 1 base at V and 5 bases at J, leaving 7 bases unmatched. The CDR3, as DNA: TGTGCCAGCAGCTTAGGCGACAGGGGAGGACACGAGCAGTACTTC. The encoded protein is CASSLGDRGGHEQYF.

This clonotype has a count of ten or more. The chain uses TRBV30 and TRBJ2-3, with TRBD2 identical over 12 bases. The V segment lost 4 bases and the J segment 12 bases; nucleotides outside the gene matches: 11. Germline V gene data show CDR1 as GTSNPN and CDR2 as SVGIG (reference sequence). CDR3 length: 14 amino acids. CDR3 sequence (DNA): TGTGCCTGGACCTCCCAAACTAGCGGGGGGTCCCAGTATTTT. Its protein product is CAWTSQTSGGSQYF.

In this sample, this clonotype turned up a few times. This chain connects TRBV30 to TRBJ2-5, with unresolved D. Trimming took 5 bases from V and 5 from J, leaving 21 bases between them. Germline V lookup: CDR1 GTSNPN, CDR2 SVGIG (reference sequence). The CDR3 sequence is 15 residues long. The CDR3: CAWGSGWRWLETQYF. In DNA, the CDR3 is TGTGCCTGGGGCTCTGGTTGGCGCTGGTTGGAGACCCAGTACTTC.

At least ten counts were recorded for this clonotype. The rearrangement joins TRBV5-1 to TRBJ2-1; 10 nucleotides align to TRBD2. J gave up 1 base and V 4 bases, and 8 bases lay outside the gene matches. Germline V CDR1 and CDR2: SGHRS, YFSETQ. This CDR3 is built from 17 residues. The DNA for the CDR3 is TGCGCCAGCAGCCCAGTTGCTAGCGGGGGTTCCTACAATGAGCAGTTCTTC. The encoded protein is CASSPVASGGSYNEQFF.

The chain has TRBV12-3 or TRBV12-4 and TRBJ2-2; 13 bases align to TRBD2. J gave up 7 bases and V 4 bases, and 3 bases lay outside the gene matches. The length of the CDR3 is 15 residues. The CDR3 sequence: CASSSWTSGSGELFF. CDR3 coding DNA: TGTGCCAGCAGTTCCTGGACTAGCGGGAGCGGGGAGCTGTTTTTT.

This clonotype was detected a few times. V gene TRBV5-1 combines with J gene TRBJ2-1; unclear D gene. The germline gives CDR1 SGHRS, CDR2 YFSETQ. CDR3 length: 15 amino acids. The V end was cut by 2 bases, the J end by 0 bases, with 9 bases between. The CDR3: CASSFYQSSYNEQFF. The CDR3 nucleotides are TGCGCCAGCAGCTTCTACCAAAGCTCCTACAATGAGCAGTTCTTC. Complete variable domain (other parts from reference TRBV5-1 and TRBJ2-1): KAGVTQTPRYLIKTRGQQVTLSCSPISGHRSVSWYQQTPGQGLQFLFEYFSETQRNKGNFPGRFSGRQFSNSRSEMNVSTLELGDSALYLCASSFYQSSYNEQFFGPGTRLTVL.